This note documents a single TCR beta chain sequence. Antigen specificity is unknown. This sample is part of a study of Ad26.COV2.S vaccination and SARS-CoV-2 variants. Study background: Recipients of Ad26.COV2.S got it intramuscularly, once or twice 56 days apart.

The CDR3 is made up of 16 amino acids. V lost 4 bases and J lost 4; bases outside the gene matches: 6. CDR1 and CDR2 (germline): PRHDT, FYEKMQ (reference sequence). The table came from immunoSEQ multiplex PCR; TCRdb's copy has only in-frame clones and leaves some out. The sample yields 440,000 or so clones, around 90% seen once. Study-level results: Placebo recipients had lower spike-specific TCR breadth than vaccine recipients.

As to treatment: about 20 received Ad26.COV2.S at low or high dose, single or two shots; about five received placebo; per-sample allocation not given. Sample collection was performed on day 63 after the first vaccine or placebo injection. The TCR comes from a person aged 18-60 years who received the Ad26.COV2.S COVID-19 vaccine or a placebo. Here the sequenced sample was peripheral blood, taken in a trial of Ad26.COV2.S vaccine versus placebo. The chain carries TRBV13 and TRBJ2-3; the match to TRBD2 covers 12 bases. DNA for the CDR3: TGTGCCAGCAGCTCCGCGGGACTAGCGGGTCCAGATACGCAGTATTTT. Translation gives CASSSAGLAGPDTQYF.